This TCR beta chain was documented in a study of blood T cell repertoires in COVID-19 (TCRdb year 2020). At the level of the whole study: Samples from collaborators originated in the United States, Italy and Spain and spanned both the acute and convalescent phases of COVID-19. The prospective study material was composed of cDNA or gDNA derived from T cells, B-cell-depleted T cells, or PBMCs. The dataset comprised deeply sampled blood TCRbeta repertoires from subjects exposed to, actively infected with, or recovered from COVID-19. The repertoires were released in a freely available public database intended as a resource for research on the immune response to SARS-CoV-2. Samples were obtained from the ongoing ImmuneRACE study (first 160 participants) and from about 1,300 subjects provided by 6 global collaborators. The sample metadata nearly always contained a de-identified subject ID, COVID-19 status, age in years and sex. HLA class I and class II types, where available, came from metadata supplied by the sample provider rather than from assay-based typing.

TCRbeta CDR3 regions were amplified from genomic DNA by means of the immunoSEQ Assay, a bias-controlled multiplex PCR. As for how the authors treated the data: Within the assay, amplification of reference gene primers was used to estimate how many nucleated cells each sample contained. Sequence reads were collapsed and filtered to measure the absolute abundance of every unique TCRbeta CDR3 rearrangement. Productive Simpson clonality was computed per sample as the square root of Simpson's diversity index over productive rearrangements. The source is immuneACCESS, and TCRdb retained only in-frame sequences with V and J called. Part of the clones is not carried over; for the studies checked, unresolved V genes explain less than half of this, and the remainder is unexplained. The V and J calls and the clone size are those of that table, but D and trimming were determined from the DNA. This sample holds about 39,000 clones; roughly 86% were observed only once. Approximately 59% of the sample is held by the ten biggest clonotypes.

Here is what the overall study found, with its caveats: How much clinical and demographic metadata was included differed by source and by participant, and the metadata was provided uncurated.

This clone has a single count. Its recognized antigen is unknown. The record has no base qualities; no much larger clone is one base away. CDR1 and CDR2 (MDHEN, SYDVKM) derive from the germline V gene. The CDR3 goes from the cysteine to the phenylalanine over 15 residues. The entry retains the CDR3 DNA only, 45 bases that are in frame from base 1. The germline V end is reduced by 5 bases and the J end by 13 bases; junction bases left unmatched: 12. Collaborating institutions collected whole blood in K2EDTA tubes following their own protocols. Collaborator samples were shipped for TCRbeta analysis as frozen whole blood, isolated PBMCs, or DNA extracted from either sample type.

Source material: peripheral blood. The chain links TRBV28 with TRBJ2-1, and 12 junction bases match TRBD2. The receptor comes from a man in his 70s with acute or convalescent COVID-19. The CDR3 protein sequence reads: CASSPRGLAGVDQFF. The DNA sequence follows: TGTGCCAGCAGTCCTCGGGGACTAGCGGGTGTGGATCAGTTCTTC.